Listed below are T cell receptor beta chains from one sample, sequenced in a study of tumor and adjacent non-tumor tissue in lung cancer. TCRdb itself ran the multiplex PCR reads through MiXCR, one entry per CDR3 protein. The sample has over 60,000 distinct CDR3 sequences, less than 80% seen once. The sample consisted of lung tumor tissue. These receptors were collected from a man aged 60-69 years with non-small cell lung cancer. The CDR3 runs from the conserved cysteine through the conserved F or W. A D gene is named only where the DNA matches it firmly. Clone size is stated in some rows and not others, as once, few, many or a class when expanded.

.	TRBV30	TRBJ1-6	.	CAWRMRSPLHF	TGTGCCTGGAGAATGCGCTCACCCCTCCACTTT
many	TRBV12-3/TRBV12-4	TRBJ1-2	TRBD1	CASSLTGGYGYTF	TGTGCCAGCAGTTTAACAGGGGGCTATGGCTACACCTTC
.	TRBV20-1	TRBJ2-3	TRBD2	CRARTSGLSIDTQYF	TGCAGAGCTCGGACTAGCGGGCTCAGCATAGATACGCAGTATTTT
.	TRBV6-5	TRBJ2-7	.	CASSYLSRSYEQHF	TGTGCCAGCAGTTACTTGAGTAGATCCTACGAGCAGCACTTC
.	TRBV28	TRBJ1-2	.	CTSSPLGTKNGYTF	TGTACCAGCAGTCCGCTAGGCACCAAAAATGGCTACACCTTC
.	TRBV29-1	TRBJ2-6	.	CSVRVSRLGANVLTF	TGCAGTGTGAGGGTTTCTAGATTGGGGGCCAACGTCCTGACTTTC
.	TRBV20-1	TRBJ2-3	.	CSTRGLMDTQYF	TGCAGTACTAGAGGATTGATGGATACGCAGTATTTT
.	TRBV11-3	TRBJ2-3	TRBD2	CASGSTSGRPMYDTQYF	TGTGCCAGTGGCTCTACTAGCGGGAGGCCGATGTATGATACGCAGTATTTT
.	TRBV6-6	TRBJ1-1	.	CASSKSTLNTEAFF	TGTGCCAGCAGTAAGTCGACCCTGAACACTGAAGCTTTCTTT
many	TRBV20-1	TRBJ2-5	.	CSARPSEGTQYF	TGCAGTGCTAGACCCTCAGAGGGGACCCAGTACTTC
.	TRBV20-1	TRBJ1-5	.	CSAEIPLRRNQPQHF	TGCAGTGCGGAAATTCCCCTCCGCAGGAATCAGCCCCAACATTTT
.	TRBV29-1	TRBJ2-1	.	CTVYLVIKQFF	TGCACCGTTTACCTAGTCATTAAGCAGTTCTTC
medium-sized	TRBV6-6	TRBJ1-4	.	CASSSGDYGFF	TGTGCCAGCAGTTCAGGGGACTATGGATTTTTT
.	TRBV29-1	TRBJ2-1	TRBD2	CSVGLAGVGEQYF	TGCAGCGTTGGATTAGCGGGAGTGGGTGAGCAGTATTTC
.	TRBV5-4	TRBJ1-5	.	CASSLCRDNQPQHF	TGTGCCAGCAGCTTGTGTCGAGACAATCAGCCCCAGCATTTT
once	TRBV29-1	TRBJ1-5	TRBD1	CSVGDRGHRPQNF	TGCAGCGTTGGAGACAGGGGCCATCGGCCCCAGAATTTT
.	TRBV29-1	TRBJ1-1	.	CRAFRQTNTEAFF	TGCAGAGCCTTCAGACAGACCAACACTGAAGCTTTCTTT
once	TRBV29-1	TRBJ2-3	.	CNVESGVTGTDTQYF	TGCAACGTTGAGTCCGGGGTGACTGGCACAGATACGCAGTATTTT
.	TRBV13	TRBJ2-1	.	CTSSPGLPDRSSYNEQFF	TGTACCAGCAGCCCGGGACTGCCCGACCGCAGCTCCTACAATGAGCAGTTCTTC
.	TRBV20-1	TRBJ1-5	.	CSTRVGETCGNQPQHF	TGCAGTACTAGAGTAGGAGAGACCTGCGGCAATCAGCCCCAGCATTTT
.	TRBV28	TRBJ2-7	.	CASSAWGALSDEQYF	TGTGCCAGCAGTGCCTGGGGGGCTCTCAGTGACGAGCAGTACTTC
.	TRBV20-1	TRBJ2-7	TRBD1	CSVSTGGGRQYF	TGCAGTGTTTCCACAGGGGGCGGCAGGCAGTACTTC
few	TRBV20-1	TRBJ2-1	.	CSARDQRNSYEQLF	TGCAGTGCTAGAGATCAAAGGAATAGCTATGAGCAGTTATTC
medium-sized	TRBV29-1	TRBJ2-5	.	CSVSDRYQETQYF	TGCAGCGTTTCGGACCGGTACCAAGAGACCCAGTACTTC
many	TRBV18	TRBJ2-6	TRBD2	CASSPERTGTSDPFSGANVLTF	TGTGCCAGCTCACCGGAGAGGACCGGGACTAGCGACCCATTCTCTGGGGCCAACGTCCTGACTTTC
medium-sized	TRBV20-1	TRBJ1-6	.	CSAPGRAQESLHF	TGCAGTGCCCCGGGACGAGCGCAGGAGTCCCTCCACTTT
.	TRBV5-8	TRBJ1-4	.	CTSSPETGAGKLFF	TGTACCAGCAGCCCGGAAACGGGCGCCGGAAAACTGTTTTTT
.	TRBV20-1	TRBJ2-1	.	CGARLSVNNEQFF	TGCGGTGCTAGACTATCGGTGAACAATGAGCAGTTCTTC
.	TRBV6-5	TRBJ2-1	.	CASSYSSVREKYNEQFF	TGTGCCAGCAGTTACTCGTCTGTGCGGGAAAAATACAATGAGCAGTTCTTC
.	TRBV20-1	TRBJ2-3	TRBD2	CSASYPGLAGVDRQYF	TGCAGTGCTAGCTATCCGGGACTAGCAGGAGTGGATAGGCAGTATTTT
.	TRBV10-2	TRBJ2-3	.	CASTDLSGHSHTDTQYF	TGCGCCAGCACGGACTTGAGTGGACACTCGCACACAGATACACAGTATTTT
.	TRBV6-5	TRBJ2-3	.	CTSSYSDLRDMQYF	TGTACCAGCAGTTACTCGGACCTTAGAGATATGCAATATTTT
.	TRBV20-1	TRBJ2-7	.	CSASPESALAGEGQYF	TGCAGTGCGTCGCCTGAAAGCGCGCTAGCAGGGGAGGGACAGTACTTC
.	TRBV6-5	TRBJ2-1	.	CASSYKGEMNERFF	TGTGCCAGCAGTTATAAGGGCGAGATGAATGAGCGGTTCTTC
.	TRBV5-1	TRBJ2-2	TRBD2	CASSLAIASGGELFF	TGCGCCAGCAGCTTGGCCATTGCTAGCGGCGGAGAACTGTTTTTC
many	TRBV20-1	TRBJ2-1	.	CSASDSLHSYNEQFF	TGCAGTGCTAGCGACTCCCTGCACTCCTACAATGAGCAGTTCTTC
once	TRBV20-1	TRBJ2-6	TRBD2	CSASLGLATGVNVLTF	TGCAGTGCTAGCCTGGGACTAGCAACCGGGGTCAACGTCCTGACTTTC
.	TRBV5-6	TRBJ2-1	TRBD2	CVSRGDSVRDYNEQFF	TGTGTCAGCCGGGGGGATAGCGTGAGGGATTACAATGAGCAGTTCTTC
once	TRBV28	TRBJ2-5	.	CASRTEEAQYF	TGTGCCAGCAGGACTGAAGAGGCCCAGTACTTC
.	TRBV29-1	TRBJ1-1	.	CSALAEGDNEAFF	TGTAGCGCCTTGGCAGAGGGGGACAATGAAGCTTTCTTT
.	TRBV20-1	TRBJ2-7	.	CSAKDKPGEQYF	TGCAGTGCGAAGGACAAACCCGGCGAGCAGTACTTC
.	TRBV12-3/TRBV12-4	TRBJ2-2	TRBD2	CTTSSGLAVGELFF	TGTACCACCAGTTCGGGACTAGCAGTCGGGGAGCTGTTTTTT
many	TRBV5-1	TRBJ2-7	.	CASSWDKSYEQYF	TGCGCCAGCAGCTGGGACAAGTCCTACGAGCAGTACTTC
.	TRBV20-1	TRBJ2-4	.	CSADGVASFQRGAKNIQYF	TGCAGTGCTGACGGAGTGGCTAGCTTCCAAAGGGGGGCCAAAAACATTCAGTACTTT
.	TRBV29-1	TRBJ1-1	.	CSASAVGDTEAIF	TGCAGCGCCTCGGCAGTGGGTGACACTGAAGCTATCTTT
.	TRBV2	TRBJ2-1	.	CASSEYLGGWNEQFF	TGTGCCAGCAGTGAATATCTAGGGGGGTGGAATGAGCAGTTCTTC
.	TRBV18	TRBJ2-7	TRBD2	CACSRGLAGDEQYF	TGTGCCTGCTCACGAGGACTAGCTGGCGACGAGCAGTACTTC
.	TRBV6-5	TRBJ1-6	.	CGSSYGSLANSPLHF	TGTGGCAGCAGTTACGGGAGTCTCGCTAATTCACCCCTCCACTTT
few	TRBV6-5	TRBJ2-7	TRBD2	CASSYSASGIQEQYF	TGTGCCAGCAGTTACTCAGCTAGCGGGATACAGGAGCAGTACTTC
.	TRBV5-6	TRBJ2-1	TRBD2	CASSLVSGGYNEQLF	TGTGCTAGCAGCTTGGTTTCGGGAGGTTACAATGAGCAGCTCTTC
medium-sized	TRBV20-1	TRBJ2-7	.	CSASRGPDEQYF	TGCAGTGCTAGTCGGGGGCCTGACGAGCAGTACTTC
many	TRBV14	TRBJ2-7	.	CASSQEYGRAYEQYF	TGTGCCAGCAGCCAAGAGTATGGCAGGGCCTACGAGCAGTACTTC
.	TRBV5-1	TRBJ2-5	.	CASNLGETRYF	TGCGCCAGCAACCTCGGGGAGACCCGGTACTTC
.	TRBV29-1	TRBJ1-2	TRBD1	CSVGVNTGTGSNYGYTF	TGCAGTGTTGGGGTTAACACCGGGACAGGATCTAACTATGGCTACACCTTC